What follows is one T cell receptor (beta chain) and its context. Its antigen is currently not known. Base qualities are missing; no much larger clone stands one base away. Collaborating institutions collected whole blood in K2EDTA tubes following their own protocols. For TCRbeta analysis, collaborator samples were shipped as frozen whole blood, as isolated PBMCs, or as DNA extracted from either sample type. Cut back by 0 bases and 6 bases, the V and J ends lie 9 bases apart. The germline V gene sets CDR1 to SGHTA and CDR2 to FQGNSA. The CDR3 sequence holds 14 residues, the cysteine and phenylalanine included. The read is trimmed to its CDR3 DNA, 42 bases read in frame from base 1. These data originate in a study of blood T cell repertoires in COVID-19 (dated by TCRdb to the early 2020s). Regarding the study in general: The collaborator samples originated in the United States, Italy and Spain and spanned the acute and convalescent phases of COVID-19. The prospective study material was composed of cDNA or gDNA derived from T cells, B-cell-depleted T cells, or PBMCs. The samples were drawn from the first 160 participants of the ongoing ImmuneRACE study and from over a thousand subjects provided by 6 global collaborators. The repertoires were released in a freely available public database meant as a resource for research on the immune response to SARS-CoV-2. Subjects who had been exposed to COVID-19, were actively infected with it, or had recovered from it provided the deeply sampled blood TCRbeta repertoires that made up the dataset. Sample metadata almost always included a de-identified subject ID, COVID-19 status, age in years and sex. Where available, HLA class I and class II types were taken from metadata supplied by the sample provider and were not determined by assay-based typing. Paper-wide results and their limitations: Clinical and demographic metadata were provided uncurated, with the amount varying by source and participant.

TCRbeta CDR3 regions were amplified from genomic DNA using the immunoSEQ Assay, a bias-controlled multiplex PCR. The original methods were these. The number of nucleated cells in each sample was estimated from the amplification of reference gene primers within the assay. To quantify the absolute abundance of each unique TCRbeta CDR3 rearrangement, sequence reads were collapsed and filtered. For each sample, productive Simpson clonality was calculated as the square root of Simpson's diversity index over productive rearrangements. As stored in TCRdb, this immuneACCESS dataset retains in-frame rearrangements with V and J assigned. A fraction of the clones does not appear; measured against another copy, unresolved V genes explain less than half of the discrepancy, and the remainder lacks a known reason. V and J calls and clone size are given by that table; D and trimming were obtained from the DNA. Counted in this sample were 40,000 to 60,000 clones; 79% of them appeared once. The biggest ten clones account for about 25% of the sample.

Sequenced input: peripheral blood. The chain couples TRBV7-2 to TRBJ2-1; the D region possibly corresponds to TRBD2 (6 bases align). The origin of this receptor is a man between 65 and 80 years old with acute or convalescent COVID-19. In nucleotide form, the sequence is TGTGCCAGCAGCTTAGCGAGGAGGGGCAATGAGCAGTTCTTC. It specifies CASSLARRGNEQFF.